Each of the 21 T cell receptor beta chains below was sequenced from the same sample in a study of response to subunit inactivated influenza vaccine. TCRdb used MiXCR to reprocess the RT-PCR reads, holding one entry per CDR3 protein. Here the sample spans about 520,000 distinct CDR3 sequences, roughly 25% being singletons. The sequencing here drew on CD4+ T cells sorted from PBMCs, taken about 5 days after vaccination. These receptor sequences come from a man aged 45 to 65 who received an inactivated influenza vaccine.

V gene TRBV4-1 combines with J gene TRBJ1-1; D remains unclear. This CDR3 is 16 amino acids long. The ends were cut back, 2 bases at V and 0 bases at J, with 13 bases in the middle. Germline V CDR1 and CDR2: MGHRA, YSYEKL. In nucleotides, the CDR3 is TGCGCCAGCAGCCAACCGGGTCTTACCTTGAACACTGAAGCTTTCTTT. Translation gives CASSQPGLTLNTEAFF.

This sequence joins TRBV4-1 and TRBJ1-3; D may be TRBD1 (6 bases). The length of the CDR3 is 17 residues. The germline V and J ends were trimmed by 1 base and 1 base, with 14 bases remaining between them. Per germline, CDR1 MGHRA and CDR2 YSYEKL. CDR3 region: CASSQGLGRGSGNTIYF. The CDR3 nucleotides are TGCGCCAGCAGCCAAGGTTTAGGCAGGGGATCTGGAAACACCATATATTTT.

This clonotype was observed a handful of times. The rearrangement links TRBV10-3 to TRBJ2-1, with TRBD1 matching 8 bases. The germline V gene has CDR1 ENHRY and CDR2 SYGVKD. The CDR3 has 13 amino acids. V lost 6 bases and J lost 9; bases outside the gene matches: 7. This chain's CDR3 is CAIRRETGVEQFF. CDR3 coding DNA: TGTGCCATCAGGAGGGAGACAGGGGTTGAGCAGTTCTTC.

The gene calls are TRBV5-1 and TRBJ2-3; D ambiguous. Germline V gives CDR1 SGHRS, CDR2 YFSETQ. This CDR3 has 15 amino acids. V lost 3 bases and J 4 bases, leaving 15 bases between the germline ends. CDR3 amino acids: CASSSGRASSDTQYF. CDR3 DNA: TGCGCCAGCAGCTCGGGTCGTGCCAGTTCAGATACGCAGTATTTT.

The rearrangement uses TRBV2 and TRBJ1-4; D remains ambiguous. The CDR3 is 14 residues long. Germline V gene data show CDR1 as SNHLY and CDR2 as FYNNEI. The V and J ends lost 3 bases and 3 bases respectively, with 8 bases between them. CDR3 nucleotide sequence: TGTGCCAGCAGTGACAGGATCCCTAATGAAAAACTGTTTTTT. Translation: CASSDRIPNEKLFF.

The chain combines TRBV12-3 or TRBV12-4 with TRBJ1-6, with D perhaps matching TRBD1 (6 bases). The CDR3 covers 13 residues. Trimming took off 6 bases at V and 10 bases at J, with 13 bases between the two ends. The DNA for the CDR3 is TGTGCCAGCAGCCCAGGGGCTGGATCACCCCTCCACTTT. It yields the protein CASSPGAGSPLHF.

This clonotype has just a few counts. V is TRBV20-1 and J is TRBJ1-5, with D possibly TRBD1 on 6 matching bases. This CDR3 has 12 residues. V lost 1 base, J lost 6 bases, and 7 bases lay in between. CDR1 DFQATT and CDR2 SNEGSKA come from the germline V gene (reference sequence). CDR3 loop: CSARGGRQPQHF. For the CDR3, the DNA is TGCAGTGCTAGAGGGGGGCGTCAGCCCCAGCATTTT.

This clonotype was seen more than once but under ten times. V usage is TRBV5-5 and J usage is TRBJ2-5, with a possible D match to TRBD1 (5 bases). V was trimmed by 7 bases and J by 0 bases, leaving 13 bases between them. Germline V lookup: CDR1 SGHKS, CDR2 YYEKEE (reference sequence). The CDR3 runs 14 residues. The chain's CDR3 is CASANGANQETQYF. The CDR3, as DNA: TGTGCCAGCGCCAATGGGGCGAACCAAGAGACCCAGTACTTC.

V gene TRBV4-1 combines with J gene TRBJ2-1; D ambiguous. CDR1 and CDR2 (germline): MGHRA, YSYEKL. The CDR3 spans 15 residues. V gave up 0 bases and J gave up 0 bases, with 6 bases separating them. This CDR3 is CASSQEPASYNEQFF. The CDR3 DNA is TGCGCCAGCAGCCAAGAACCAGCCTCCTACAATGAGCAGTTCTTC.

CDR3 in DNA: TGCGCCAGCAGCCAGGGAGCGGTATTCGATACGCAGTATTTT. Residues: CASSQGAVFDTQYF. The chain employs TRBV4-1 and TRBJ2-3, with a weak D call TRBD2 (5 bases). Trimming stripped 3 bases from V and 6 bases from J, with 13 bases between. Per germline, CDR1 MGHRA and CDR2 YSYEKL. This CDR3 region has 14 residues.

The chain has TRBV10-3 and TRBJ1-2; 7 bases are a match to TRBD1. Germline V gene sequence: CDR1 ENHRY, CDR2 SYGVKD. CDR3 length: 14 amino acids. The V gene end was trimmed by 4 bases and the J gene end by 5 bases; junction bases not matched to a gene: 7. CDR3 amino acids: CAISGDRWEYGYTF. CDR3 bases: TGTGCCATCAGTGGGGACAGATGGGAATATGGCTACACCTTC.

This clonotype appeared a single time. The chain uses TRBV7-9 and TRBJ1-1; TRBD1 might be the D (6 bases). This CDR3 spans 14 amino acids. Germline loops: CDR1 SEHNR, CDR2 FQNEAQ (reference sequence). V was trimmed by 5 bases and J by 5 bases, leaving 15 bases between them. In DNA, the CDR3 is TGTGCCAGCAGCAAGGACTTAAGGGGGACTGAAGCTTTCTTT. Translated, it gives CASSKDLRGTEAFF.

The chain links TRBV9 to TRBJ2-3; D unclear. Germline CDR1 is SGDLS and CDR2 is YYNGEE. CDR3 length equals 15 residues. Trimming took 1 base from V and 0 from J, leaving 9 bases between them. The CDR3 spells CASSVRPTSTDTQYF. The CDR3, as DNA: TGTGCCAGCAGCGTAAGGCCAACTAGCACAGATACGCAGTATTTT.

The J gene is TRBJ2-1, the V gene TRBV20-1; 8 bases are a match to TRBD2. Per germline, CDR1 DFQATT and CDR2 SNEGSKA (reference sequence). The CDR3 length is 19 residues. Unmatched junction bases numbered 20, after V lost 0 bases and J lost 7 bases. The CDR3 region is CSAREVSMAGGIWKNEQFF. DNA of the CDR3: TGCAGTGCTAGAGAGGTTTCCATGGCGGGAGGAATATGGAAAAATGAGCAGTTCTTC.

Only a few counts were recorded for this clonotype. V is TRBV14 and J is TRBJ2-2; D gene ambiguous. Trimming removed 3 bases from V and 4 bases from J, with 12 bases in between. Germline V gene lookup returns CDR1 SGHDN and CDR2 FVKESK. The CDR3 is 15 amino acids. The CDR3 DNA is TGTGCCAGCAGCCAGGCCAAAATTTCCACCGGGGAGCTGTTTTTT. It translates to CASSQAKISTGELFF.

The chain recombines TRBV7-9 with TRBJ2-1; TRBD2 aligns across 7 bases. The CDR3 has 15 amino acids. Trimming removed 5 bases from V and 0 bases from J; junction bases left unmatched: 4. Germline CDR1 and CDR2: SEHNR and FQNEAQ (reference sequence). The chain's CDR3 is CASSTTSVSYNEQFF. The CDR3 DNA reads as TGTGCCAGCAGCACTACTAGCGTCTCCTACAATGAGCAGTTCTTC. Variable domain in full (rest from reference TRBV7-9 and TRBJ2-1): DTGVSQNPRHKITKRGQNVTFRCDPISEHNRLYWYRQTLGQGPEFLTYFQNEAQLEKSRLLSDRFSAERPKGSFSTLEIQRTEQGDSAMYLCASSTTSVSYNEQFFGPGTRLTVL.

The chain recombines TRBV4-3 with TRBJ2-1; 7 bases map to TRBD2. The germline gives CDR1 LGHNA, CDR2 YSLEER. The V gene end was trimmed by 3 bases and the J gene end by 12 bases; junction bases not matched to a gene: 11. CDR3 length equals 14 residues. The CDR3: CASSQREGLPVQFF. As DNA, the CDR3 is TGCGCCAGCAGCCAGAGGGAGGGGTTGCCGGTGCAGTTCTTC.

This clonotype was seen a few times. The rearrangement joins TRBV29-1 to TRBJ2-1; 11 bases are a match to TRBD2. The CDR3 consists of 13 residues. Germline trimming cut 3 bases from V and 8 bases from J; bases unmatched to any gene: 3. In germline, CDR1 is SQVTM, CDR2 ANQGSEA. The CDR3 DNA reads TGCAGCGTTGACCTAGCGGGAGGATATGAGCAGTTCTTC. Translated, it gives CSVDLAGGYEQFF.

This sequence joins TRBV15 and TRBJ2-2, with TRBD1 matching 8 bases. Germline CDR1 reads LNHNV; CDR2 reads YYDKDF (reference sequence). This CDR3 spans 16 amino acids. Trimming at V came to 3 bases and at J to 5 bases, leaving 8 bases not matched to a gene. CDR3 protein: CATSSGTGGVTGELFF. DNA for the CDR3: TGTGCCACCAGCAGTGGAACAGGGGGAGTAACCGGGGAGCTGTTTTTT.

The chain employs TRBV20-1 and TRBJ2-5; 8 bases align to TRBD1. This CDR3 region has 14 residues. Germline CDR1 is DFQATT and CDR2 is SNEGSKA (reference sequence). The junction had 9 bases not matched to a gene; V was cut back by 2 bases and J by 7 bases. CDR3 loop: CSARTGGLGGTQYF. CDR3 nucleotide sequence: TGCAGTGCTAGAACAGGGGGGCTTGGGGGGACCCAGTACTTC.

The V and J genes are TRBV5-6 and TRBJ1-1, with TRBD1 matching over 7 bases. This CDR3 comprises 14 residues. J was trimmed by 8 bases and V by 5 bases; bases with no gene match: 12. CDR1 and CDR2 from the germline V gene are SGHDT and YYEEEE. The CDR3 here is CASSRDRATWEAFF. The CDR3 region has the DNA TGTGCCAGCAGTCGCGACAGGGCAACTTGGGAAGCTTTCTTT.